This T cell receptor (beta chain) was found in a study of T cell responses to AZD1222 COVID-19 vaccine. Overall study results and limits: Clonal diversity was possibly underestimated, and white British individuals and females predominated among donors. The number of AZD1222 recipients seropositive at baseline was only 5 to 7. In all cases, repertoires were sampled only after the peak T cell response.

The data were produced by immunoSEQ multiplex PCR, yet TCRdb's version contains in-frame clones alone and is incomplete. The repertoire holds around 200,000 clones, with 90% to 95% as singletons. Concerning this clone itself: Its target is unknown.

The sequences come from peripheral blood, collected on day 0 of AZD1222 vaccination. This clonotype was sampled from an adult in good health.

CDR3 amino acids: CASSFQPDTEAFF. The CDR3 DNA follows: TGTGCCAGCAGCTTTCAACCGGACACTGAAGCTTTCTTT. The chain has TRBV11-2 and TRBJ1-1; D gene unclear. Per the germline V gene, CDR1 is SGHAT and CDR2 is FQNNGV. The ends were cut back, 3 bases at V and 3 bases at J, with 8 bases in the middle. This CDR3 has 13 residues.